This TCR beta chain was profiled in a study of Graves' ophthalmopathy and Graves' hyperthyroidism. Study-level background: Before any treatment was given, at initial diagnosis, peripheral blood was collected. Findings and caveats of the study: Most clonotypes expanded in thyroid above 0.001 frequency were present in blood too.

Trimming shortened V by 7 bases and J by 2 bases, and 17 bases separated the two germline ends. Germline-derived CDR1 and CDR2 are LNHDA and SQIVND (reference sequence). CDR3 length: 16 amino acids. The authors amplified TCR beta CDR3 regions, and they did so from RNA transcripts for repertoire sequencing. HTBI-primed RT-PCR formed the first round, and a multiplex PCR formed the second. A single record per CDR3 protein comes from TCRdb applying MiXCR to the multiplex PCR reads. The sample yields 200,000 to 250,000 distinct CDR3 sequences, about 22% seen once. In donors with ophthalmopathy, activity was moderate-to-severe, with CAS ≥3, NOSPECS ≥4 and duration under 3 months. This clonotype was picked up many times. The antigen is undetermined.

This chain joins TRBV19 and TRBJ2-2; D is possibly TRBD1 (5 bases). The material sequenced was peripheral blood. This clonotype was sampled from a woman in her 50s with Graves' ophthalmopathy. The CDR3 region has the DNA TGTGCCAGTACTCCAGGGTCCAGCGTTAACACCGGGGAGCTGTTTTTT. Translation gives CASTPGSSVNTGELFF.